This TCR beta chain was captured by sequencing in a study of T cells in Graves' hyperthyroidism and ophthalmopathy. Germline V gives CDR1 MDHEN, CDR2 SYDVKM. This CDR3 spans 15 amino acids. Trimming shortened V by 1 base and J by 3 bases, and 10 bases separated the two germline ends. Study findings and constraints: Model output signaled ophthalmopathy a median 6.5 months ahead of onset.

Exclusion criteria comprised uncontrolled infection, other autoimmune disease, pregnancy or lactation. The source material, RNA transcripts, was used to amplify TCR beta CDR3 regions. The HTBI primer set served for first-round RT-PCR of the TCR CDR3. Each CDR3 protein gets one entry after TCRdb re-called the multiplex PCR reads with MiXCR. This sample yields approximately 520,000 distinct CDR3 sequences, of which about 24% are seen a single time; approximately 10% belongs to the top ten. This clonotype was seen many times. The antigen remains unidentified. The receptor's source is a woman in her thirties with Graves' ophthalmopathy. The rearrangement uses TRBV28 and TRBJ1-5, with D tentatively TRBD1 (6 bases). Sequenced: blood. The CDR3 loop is CASSLSGQLNQPQHF. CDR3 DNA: TGTGCCAGCAGTTTATCCGGACAGCTCAATCAGCCCCAGCATTTT. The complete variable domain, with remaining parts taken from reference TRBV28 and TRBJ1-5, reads DVKVTQSSRYLVKRTGEKVFLECVQDMDHENMFWYRQDPGLGLRLIYFSYDVKMKEKGDIPEGYSVSREKKERFSLILESASTNQTSMYLCASSLSGQLNQPQHFGDGTRLSIL.